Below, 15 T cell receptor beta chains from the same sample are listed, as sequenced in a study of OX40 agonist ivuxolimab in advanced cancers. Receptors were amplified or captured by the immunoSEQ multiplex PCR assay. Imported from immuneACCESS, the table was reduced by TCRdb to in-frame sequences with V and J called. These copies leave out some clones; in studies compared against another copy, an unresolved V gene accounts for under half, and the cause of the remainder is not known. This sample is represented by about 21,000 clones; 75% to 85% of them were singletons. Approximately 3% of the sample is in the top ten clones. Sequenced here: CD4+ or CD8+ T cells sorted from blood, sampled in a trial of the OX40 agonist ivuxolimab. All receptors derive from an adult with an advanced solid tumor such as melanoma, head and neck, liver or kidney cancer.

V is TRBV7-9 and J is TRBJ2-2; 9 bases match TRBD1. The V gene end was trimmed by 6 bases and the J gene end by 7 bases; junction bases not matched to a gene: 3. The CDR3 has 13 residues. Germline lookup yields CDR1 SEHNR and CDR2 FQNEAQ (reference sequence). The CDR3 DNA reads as TGTGCCAGCAGGCGACAGGGGGACGGGGAGCTGTTTTTT. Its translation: CASRRQGDGELFF.

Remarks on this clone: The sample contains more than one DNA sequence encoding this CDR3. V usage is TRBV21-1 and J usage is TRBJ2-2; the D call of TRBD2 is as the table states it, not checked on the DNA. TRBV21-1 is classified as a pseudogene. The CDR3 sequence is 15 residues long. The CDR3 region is CASSKAEGNTGELFF. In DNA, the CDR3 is TGTGCCAGCAGCAAGGCGGAGGGCAACACCGGGGAGCTGTTTTTT.

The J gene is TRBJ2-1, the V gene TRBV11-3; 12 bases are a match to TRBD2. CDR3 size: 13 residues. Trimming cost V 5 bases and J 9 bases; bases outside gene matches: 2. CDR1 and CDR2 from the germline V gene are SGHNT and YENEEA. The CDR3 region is CASSPLAGGEQFF. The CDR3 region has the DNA TGTGCCAGCAGCCCACTAGCGGGAGGTGAGCAGTTCTTC.

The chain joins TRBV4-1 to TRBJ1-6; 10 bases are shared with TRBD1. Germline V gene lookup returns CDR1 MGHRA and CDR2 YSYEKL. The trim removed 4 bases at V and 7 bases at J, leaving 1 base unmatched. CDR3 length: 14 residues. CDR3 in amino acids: CASSLGQGNSPLHF. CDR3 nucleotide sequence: TGCGCCAGCAGCCTGGGACAGGGGAATTCACCCCTCCACTTT.

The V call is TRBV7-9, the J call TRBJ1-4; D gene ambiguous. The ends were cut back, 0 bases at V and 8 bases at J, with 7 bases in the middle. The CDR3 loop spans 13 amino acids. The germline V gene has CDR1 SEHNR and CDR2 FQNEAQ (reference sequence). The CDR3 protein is CASSLAAGEKLFF. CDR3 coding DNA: TGTGCCAGCAGCTTAGCGGCGGGGGAAAAACTGTTTTTT.

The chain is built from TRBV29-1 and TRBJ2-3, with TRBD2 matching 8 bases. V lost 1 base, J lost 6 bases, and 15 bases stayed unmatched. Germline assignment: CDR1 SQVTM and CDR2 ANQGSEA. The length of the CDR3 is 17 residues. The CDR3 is CSVEGDPGLEDWDTQYF. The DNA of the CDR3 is TGCAGCGTTGAAGGGGATCCGGGACTAGAAGATTGGGATACGCAGTATTTT.

CDR3 residues: CASSSQAGANVLTF. In nucleotides, the CDR3 is TGCGCCAGCAGCTCCCAAGCTGGGGCCAACGTCCTGACTTTC. V usage is TRBV5-1 and J usage is TRBJ2-6; D gene unclear. Germline CDR1 is SGHRS and CDR2 is YFSETQ. The CDR3 runs 14 residues. The V end lost 3 bases, the J end lost 2 bases, and 6 bases lay between the germline ends.

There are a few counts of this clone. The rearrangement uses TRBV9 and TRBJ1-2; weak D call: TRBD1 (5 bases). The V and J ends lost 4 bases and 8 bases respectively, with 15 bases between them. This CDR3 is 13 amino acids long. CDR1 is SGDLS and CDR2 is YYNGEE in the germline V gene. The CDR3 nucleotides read TGTGCCAGCAGCTCAGTGGGGGTGATGGGCTACACCTTC. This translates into CASSSVGVMGYTF.

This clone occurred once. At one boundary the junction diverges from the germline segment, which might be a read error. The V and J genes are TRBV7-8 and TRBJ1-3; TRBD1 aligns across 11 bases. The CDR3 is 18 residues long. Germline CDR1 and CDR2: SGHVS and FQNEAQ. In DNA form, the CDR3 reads TGTGCCAACAGCACCCGGGACAGGGGGGCGTTTGCTGGAAACACCATATATTTT. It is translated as CANSTRDRGAFAGNTIYF.

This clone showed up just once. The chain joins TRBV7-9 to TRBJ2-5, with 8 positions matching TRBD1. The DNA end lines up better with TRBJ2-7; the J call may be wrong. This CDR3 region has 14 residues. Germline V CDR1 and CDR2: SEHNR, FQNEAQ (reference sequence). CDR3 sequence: CASSLATGEHEQYF. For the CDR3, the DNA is TGTGCCAGCAGCTTAGCGACAGGGGAGCACGAGCAGTACTTC.

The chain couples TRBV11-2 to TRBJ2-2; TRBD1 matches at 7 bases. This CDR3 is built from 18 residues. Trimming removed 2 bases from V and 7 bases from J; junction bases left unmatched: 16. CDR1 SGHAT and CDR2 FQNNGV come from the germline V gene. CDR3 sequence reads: CASSLLPSGTVTIGELFF. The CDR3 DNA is TGTGCCAGCAGCTTATTACCTTCCGGGACAGTTACGATCGGGGAGCTGTTTTTT.

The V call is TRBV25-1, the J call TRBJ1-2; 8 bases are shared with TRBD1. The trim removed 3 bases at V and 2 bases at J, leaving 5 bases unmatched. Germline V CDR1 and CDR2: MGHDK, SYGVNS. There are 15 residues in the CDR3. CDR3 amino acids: CASSDPRTGNYGYTF. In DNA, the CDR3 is TGTGCCAGCAGTGACCCTCGGACAGGGAACTATGGCTACACCTTC.

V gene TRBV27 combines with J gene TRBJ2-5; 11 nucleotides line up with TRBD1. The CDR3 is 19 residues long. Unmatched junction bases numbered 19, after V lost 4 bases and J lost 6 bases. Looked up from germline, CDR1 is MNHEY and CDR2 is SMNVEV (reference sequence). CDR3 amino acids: CASSSLGINRTGGLKTQYF. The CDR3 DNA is TGTGCCAGCAGTTCACTAGGGATTAATCGGACAGGGGGCCTAAAGACCCAGTACTTC.

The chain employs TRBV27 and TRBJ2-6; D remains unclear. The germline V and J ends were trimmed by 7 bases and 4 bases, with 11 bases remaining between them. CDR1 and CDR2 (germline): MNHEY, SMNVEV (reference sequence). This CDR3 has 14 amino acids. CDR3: CASTSYQGANVLTF. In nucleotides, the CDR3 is TGTGCCAGCACCTCCTACCAAGGGGCCAACGTCCTGACTTTC.

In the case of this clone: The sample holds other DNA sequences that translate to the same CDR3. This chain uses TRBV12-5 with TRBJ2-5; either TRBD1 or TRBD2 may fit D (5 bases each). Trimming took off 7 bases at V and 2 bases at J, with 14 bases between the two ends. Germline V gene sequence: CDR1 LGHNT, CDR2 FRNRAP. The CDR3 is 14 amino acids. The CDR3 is CASANGTFQETQYF. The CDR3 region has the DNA TGTGCTAGTGCGAACGGGACGTTTCAAGAGACCCAGTACTTC.